The TCR beta chain under discussion was sequenced for a study of shared clonotypes between healthy human individuals. After removal of 0 bases from V and 9 bases from J, the junction contained 7 bases not matched to a gene. There are 15 residues in the CDR3. The germline CDR1 and CDR2 sequences are SGDLS and YYNGEE. The donor population consisted of healthy HIV-negative adults with no recent acute infections or vaccinations. Clones were sequenced by immunoSEQ multiplex PCR, and TCRdb holds only the in-frame ones, with some missing. Counted here are about 1.5 million clones, roughly 96% occurring once; the ten biggest clones make up 0.95% to 1.5%.

The chain has TRBV9 and TRBJ2-1, with 9 bases fitting TRBD2. The clonotype originates from a young man in good health. The source material was naive CD4+ T cells sorted from blood. Subset meaning: CD45RA+ positively selected. The DNA for the CDR3 is TGTGCCAGCAGCGTAGGAGTTAGCGGGAGAGGTGAGCAGTTCTTC. Its translation: CASSVGVSGRGEQFF.